These T cell receptor beta chains were read from a single sample in a study of T cell repertoires in cytomegalovirus infection. Using its own MiXCR run on the reads, TCRdb lists one record per CDR3 protein. There are approximately 400,000 distinct CDR3 sequences in the sample; 25% to 40% occur only once, and approximately 13% lies in the top ten. The specimen was PBMCs. The receptor source for this set is a human donor in good health (CMV status not recorded). Some clones in this sample may be carry-over from other donors' samples. The CDR3 runs from the conserved cysteine through the conserved F or W. A D gene is named only where the DNA matches it firmly. The size of a clone is reported for some rows only, either as once, few or many, or as a class for expanded clones.

V	J	size	D	DNA	CDR3
TRBV4-3	TRBJ2-7	once	TRBD2	TGCGCCAGCAGCCAAGATTCGGGACTAGCGGGGGCACACTCCTACGAGCAGTACTTC	CASSQDSGLAGAHSYEQYF
TRBV20-1	TRBJ2-5	many	TRBD2	TGCAGTGCTAGAAGGGCACTAGCGGGGGAACAAGAGACCCAGTACTTC	CSARRALAGEQETQYF
TRBV6-1	TRBJ1-6	-	TRBD1	TGTGCCAGCAGCCGAAATACAGGGGGCTCCTATAATTCACCCCTCCACTTT	CASSRNTGGSYNSPLHF
TRBV13	TRBJ2-2	few	-	TGTGCCAGCAGCCCTCAGTTCACCGGGGAGCTGTTTTTT	CASSPQFTGELFF
TRBV7-8	TRBJ2-2	once	-	TGTGCCAGAAGCTCGGTAAACACCGGGGATCTGTTTTTT	CARSSVNTGDLFF
TRBV14	TRBJ2-5	few	-	TGTGCCAGCAGCCAATGGTCCGGAGGGTCCACCCAGTACTTC	CASSQWSGGSTQYF
TRBV19	TRBJ2-3	few	-	TGTGCCAGTTCGACGGGCACAGATACGCAGTATTTT	CASSTGTDTQYF
TRBV7-8	TRBJ2-7	-	TRBD2	TGTGCCAGCGGTCTAGCGGGGGGAGCCTACGAGCAGTACTTC	CASGLAGGAYEQYF
TRBV6-2/TRBV6-3	TRBJ2-3	few	-	TGTGCCAGCAGTGAAACAGGTTTATATACGCAGTATTTT	CASSETGLYTQYF
TRBV18	TRBJ2-3	few	TRBD1	TGTGCCAGCTCACCTAAAGGACAGGGGGCAAATACGCAGTATTTT	CASSPKGQGANTQYF
TRBV29-1	TRBJ1-2	-	-	TGCAGCGTTGGTAACGAAGGCTACACCTTC	CSVGNEGYTF
TRBV11-1	TRBJ2-3	-	-	TGTGCCAGCAGCCCCGGGGTGGGAGATACGCAGTATTTT	CASSPGVGDTQYF
TRBV7-9	TRBJ2-1	few	-	TGTGCCAGCAGCTTATCCAGCGAGACCTACAATGAGCAGTTCTTC	CASSLSSETYNEQFF